One and the same sample provided the 21 T cell receptor beta chains below, sequenced in a study of post-analysis software for immune sequencing data. Regarding the study as a whole: Patients used about 5 TRBV segments, including TRBV5-6, TRBV5-1 and TRBV20-1, more often than controls.

Included in the TCR beta cDNA libraries were unique molecular identifiers. TCRdb re-called the PCR reads through MiXCR, storing one row per CDR3 protein. Counted here are about 150,000 distinct CDR3 sequences, around 28% occurring once; the ten biggest clones make up approximately 1.5%. These TCRs' antigens remain unknown. Sequenced: blood. Receptor source: a girl between 5 and 17 years old with multiple sclerosis.

This clonotype was seen repeatedly, ten times or more. The J gene is TRBJ2-1, the V gene TRBV10-2; 11 bases agree with TRBD2. After removal of 0 bases from V and 7 bases from J, the junction contained 2 bases not matched to a gene. The CDR3 is 15 residues long. Germline V lookup: CDR1 WSHSY, CDR2 SAAADI. CDR3 coding DNA: TGCGCCAGCAGTGAGTCGAGACTAGCGGGGAATGAGCAGTTCTTC. It codes for CASSESRLAGNEQFF.

This clonotype was observed at least ten times. The chain links TRBV5-1 to TRBJ1-6, with 7 bases that match TRBD1. V shed 4 bases and J 3 bases; nucleotides not matched to a gene: 1. This CDR3 spans 14 amino acids. Germline assignment: CDR1 SGHRS and CDR2 YFSETQ. The CDR3, as DNA: TGCGCCAGCAGCCCAGGGGGCTATAATTCACCCCTCCACTTT. Encoded protein: CASSPGGYNSPLHF.

Points on this clonotype: A much larger clone lies a single base off, so this may be a read error. This CDR3 is CATRAGVAWNEQYF. The CDR3 DNA follows: TGTGCCACACGCGCAGGGGTAGCATGGAATGAGCAGTACTTC. V is TRBV12-3 or TRBV12-4 and J is TRBJ2-4; tentative D call: TRBD1 (6 bases). This CDR3 has 14 amino acids. The V end was cut by 10 bases, the J end by 13 bases, with 26 bases between.

The sample holds many counts of this clonotype. The CDR3 loop is CSANGPKEDTQYF. In DNA form, the CDR3 reads TGCAGTGCTAATGGTCCAAAGGAAGATACGCAGTATTTT. This chain uses TRBV20-1 with TRBJ2-3; D is unclear. CDR3 length: 13 amino acids. V lost 4 bases to trimming and J lost 5 bases, with 13 bases between them. Germline CDR1 and CDR2: DFQATT and SNEGSKA (reference sequence).

This clonotype has ten or more counts. The chain couples TRBV29-1 to TRBJ2-5; 11 bases align to TRBD2. Trimming removed 4 bases from V and 2 bases from J; junction bases left unmatched: 6. From germline, CDR1 is SQVTM and CDR2 ANQGSEA. CDR3 length equals 15 residues. The CDR3 loop reads CSVAVTSGVQETQYF. The CDR3 DNA is TGCAGCGTTGCGGTGACTAGCGGGGTGCAAGAGACCCAGTACTTC.

The chain carries TRBV9 and TRBJ2-7, with unresolved D. The V gene's germline CDR1 is SGDLS and CDR2 YYNGEE. CDR3 length equals 15 residues. V was trimmed by 0 bases and J by 6 bases, leaving 16 bases between them. CDR3: CASSVGEIAGGEQYF. The DNA of the CDR3 is TGTGCCAGCAGCGTAGGGGAAATAGCCGGCGGCGAGCAGTACTTC.

The table lists this clonotype with a few counts. The germline gene is not matched at one end of the junction; a read error may be the cause. The chain recombines TRBV12-3 or TRBV12-4 with TRBJ2-7; TRBD2 agrees at 9 bases. This CDR3 region has 15 residues. The DNA of the CDR3 is TGTGCCAGCAGCTTAGCGGGAGCAGAGGGCTACGAGCAGTACTTC. Translated, it gives CASSLAGAEGYEQYF.

This clonotype has ten or more counts. The chain carries TRBV20-1 and TRBJ2-7, with 7 bases matching TRBD2. There are 15 residues in the CDR3. Trimming cost V 6 bases and J 0 bases; bases outside gene matches: 11. Germline V gene data show CDR1 as DFQATT and CDR2 as SNEGSKA (reference sequence). CDR3 region: CSARTAGGSSYEQYF. The CDR3 nucleotides read TGCAGTGCCCGTACGGCGGGCGGGAGCTCCTACGAGCAGTACTTC.

This clonotype was seen more than once but under ten times. CDR3 sequence: CASSFGGQGRGAQHF. DNA for the CDR3: TGTGCCAGCAGTTTCGGGGGACAGGGACGTGGAGCCCAGCATTTT. This chain links TRBV27 with TRBJ1-5; TRBD1 matches at 9 bases. The V gene end was trimmed by 3 bases and the J gene end by 11 bases; junction bases not matched to a gene: 11. CDR1 and CDR2 (germline): MNHEY, SMNVEV (reference sequence). The CDR3 totals 15 residues.

A few counts support this clonotype. The gene calls are TRBV20-1 and TRBJ2-4, with D possibly matching TRBD2 (5 bases). The J call is in doubt because the DNA end fits TRBJ2-7 better. The CDR3 is 9 residues long. Per germline, CDR1 DFQATT and CDR2 SNEGSKA (reference sequence). CDR3 region: CSAGVEQYF. CDR3 sequence (DNA): TGCAGTGCGGGAGTCGAGCAGTACTTC.

Note on this clonotype: This may arise from a read error, as a much more abundant clone is one base away. V usage is TRBV7-2 and J usage is TRBJ2-7, with 7 positions matching TRBD1. Germline assignment: CDR1 SGHTA and CDR2 FQGNSA. This CDR3 is built from 13 residues. V lost 4 bases to trimming and J lost 6 bases; unmatched junction nucleotides: 6. The CDR3 protein is CASSSGTETEQYF. As DNA, the CDR3 is TGTGCCAGCAGCTCCGGGACAGAGACCGAGCAGTACTTC. The full variable domain, completed using reference TRBV7-2 and TRBJ2-7, is GAGVSQSPSNKVTEKGKDVELRCDPISGHTALYWYRQSLGQGLEFLIYFQGNSAPDKSGLPSDRFSAERTGGSVSTLTIQRTQQEDSAVYLCASSSGTETEQYFGPGTRLTVT.

Ten or more counts support this clonotype. This chain's CDR3 is CASSLLAGAVTDTQYF. CDR3 sequence (DNA): TGTGCCAGCAGCCTACTAGCGGGAGCTGTCACAGATACGCAGTATTTT. The chain carries TRBV11-2 and TRBJ2-3; 11 nucleotides align to TRBD2. The CDR3 consists of 16 residues. Germline-derived CDR1 and CDR2 are SGHAT and FQNNGV. V lost 5 bases and J lost 2; bases outside the gene matches: 6.

This clonotype was observed a few times. A much larger clone differs from this one at a single base, so this may be a read error. The genes are TRBV4-1 and TRBJ2-1; D may be TRBD2 (6 bases). Germline assignment: CDR1 MGHRA and CDR2 YSYEKL. This CDR3 has 18 residues. CDR3 nucleotides: TGCGCCAGCGGCCAAGTAGTGGCGGGGTACGTCATGGACAATGAGCAGTTCTTC. This sequence encodes CASGQVVAGYVMDNEQFF.

A word on this clonotype: A much larger clone is a single base away; this may be a read error. V gene TRBV6-1 combines with J gene TRBJ2-5; D might be TRBD1 (5 bases). Per germline, CDR1 MNHNS and CDR2 SASEGT. The CDR3 loop spans 13 amino acids. Trimming removed 5 bases from V and 4 bases from J, with 11 bases in between. The CDR3 reads CASSKGARETQYF. CDR3 DNA: TGTGCCAGCAGTAAAGGGGCTAGAGAGACCCAGTACTTC.

Many counts were recorded for this clonotype. This chain uses TRBV19 with TRBJ2-3; D call uncertain. Germline V gene sequence: CDR1 LNHDA, CDR2 SQIVND (reference sequence). The CDR3 contains 13 residues. Trimming removed 6 bases at V and 2 bases at J, with 9 bases between. The chain's CDR3 is CASRTVPTDTQYF. For the CDR3, the DNA is TGTGCCAGTAGGACGGTCCCCACAGATACGCAGTATTTT.

The rearrangement joins TRBV27 to TRBJ1-4, with TRBD1 matching over 10 bases. The CDR3 is made up of 16 amino acids. Germline-derived CDR1 and CDR2 are MNHEY and SMNVEV (reference sequence). V was pared by 3 bases and J by 8 bases, with 9 bases of the junction left unmatched. The CDR3 DNA reads TGTGCCAGCAGTTTTTGGACCGGGACAGGGGTAGAAAAACTGTTTTTT. Translation gives CASSFWTGTGVEKLFF.

The chain recombines TRBV19 with TRBJ2-1; the match to TRBD2 covers 8 bases. Trimming at V came to 6 bases and at J to 11 bases, leaving 12 bases not matched to a gene. The CDR3 loop spans 14 amino acids. CDR1 and CDR2 from the germline V gene are LNHDA and SQIVND (reference sequence). The CDR3 bases are TGTGCCAGTAGGGGACTAGTTTTTGATGATCAGCAGTTCTTC. Protein: CASRGLVFDDQQFF.

This clonotype was detected ten times or more. V is TRBV6-1 and J is TRBJ2-1; TRBD2 might be the D (9 bases). The CDR3 is 21 amino acids. Germline-derived CDR1 and CDR2 are MNHNS and SASEGT. Between the trimmed V and J ends, which lost 5 bases and 4 bases, there was a span of 33 bases. The CDR3 loop reads CASSTPYGTGFAGGQYNEQFF. The CDR3 DNA sequence: TGTGCCAGCAGTACCCCCTATGGGACAGGATTTGCGGGAGGGCAGTACAATGAGCAGTTCTTC.

A few counts support this clonotype. The chain is built from TRBV7-2 and TRBJ1-2; no clear D. Germline V gene sequence: CDR1 SGHTA, CDR2 FQGNSA. V lost 5 bases and J 8 bases, leaving 9 bases between the germline ends. This CDR3 region has 11 residues. The CDR3 DNA sequence: TGTGCCAGCAGCCCAAAGGAGGGCTACACCTTC. This encodes CASSPKEGYTF.

By sample share, this clonotype is medium-sized (0.01 to 0.1%). The chain is built from TRBV12-5 and TRBJ2-3; TRBD2 aligns across 10 bases. This CDR3 spans 20 amino acids. J gave up 4 bases and V 2 bases, and 18 bases lay outside the gene matches. Germline CDR1 LGHNT, CDR2 FRNRAP. The CDR3 spells CASGLLGEPLAGEESDTQYF. CDR3 nucleotides: TGTGCTAGTGGTTTGCTAGGAGAACCTCTAGCGGGAGAGGAATCAGATACGCAGTATTTT.

Concerning this clonotype itself: One base away lies a much larger clone, so this may be a sequencing read error. This chain links TRBV27 with TRBJ2-7; 9 nucleotides line up with TRBD2. The germline CDR1 and CDR2 sequences are MNHEY and SMNVEV (reference sequence). The CDR3 runs 15 residues. The J segment lost 7 bases and the V segment lost 0 bases, leaving 7 bases of the junction unmatched. The CDR3 nucleotides read TGTGCCAGCAGTTTATCCCCTAGCGGGAACTATGAGCAGTACTTC. Translating gives CASSLSPSGNYEQYF.